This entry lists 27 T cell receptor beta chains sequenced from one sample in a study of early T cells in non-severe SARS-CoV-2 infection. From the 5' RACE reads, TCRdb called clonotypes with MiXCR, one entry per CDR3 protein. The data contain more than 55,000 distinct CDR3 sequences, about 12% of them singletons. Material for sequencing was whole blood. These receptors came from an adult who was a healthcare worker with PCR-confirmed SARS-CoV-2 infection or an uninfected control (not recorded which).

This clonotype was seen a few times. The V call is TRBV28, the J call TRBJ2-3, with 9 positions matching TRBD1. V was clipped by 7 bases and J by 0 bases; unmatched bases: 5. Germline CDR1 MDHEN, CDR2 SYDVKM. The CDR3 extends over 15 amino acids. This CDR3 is CASKTGGHSTDTQYF. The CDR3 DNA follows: TGTGCCAGCAAAACAGGGGGCCATAGCACAGATACGCAGTATTTT.

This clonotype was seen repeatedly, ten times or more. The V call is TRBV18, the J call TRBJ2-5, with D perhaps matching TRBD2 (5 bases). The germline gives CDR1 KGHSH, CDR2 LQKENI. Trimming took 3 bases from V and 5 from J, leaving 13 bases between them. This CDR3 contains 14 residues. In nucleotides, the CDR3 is TGTGCCAGCTCACCGGGGTATGGAGGCGAGACCCAGTACTTC. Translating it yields CASSPGYGGETQYF.

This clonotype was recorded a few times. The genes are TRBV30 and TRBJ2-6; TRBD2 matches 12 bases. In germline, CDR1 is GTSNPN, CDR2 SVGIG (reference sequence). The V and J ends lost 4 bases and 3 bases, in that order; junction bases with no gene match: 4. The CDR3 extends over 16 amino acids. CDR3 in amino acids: CAWTSGGASGANVLTF. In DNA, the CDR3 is TGTGCCTGGACTAGCGGGGGGGCTAGTGGGGCCAACGTCCTGACTTTC.

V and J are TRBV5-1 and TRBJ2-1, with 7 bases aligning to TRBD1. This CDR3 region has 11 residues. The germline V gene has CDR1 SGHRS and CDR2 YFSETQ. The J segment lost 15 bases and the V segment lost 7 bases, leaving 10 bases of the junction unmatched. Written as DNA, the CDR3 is TGCGCCAGCGAACAGGGGCGTGATAGGTTCTTC. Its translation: CASEQGRDRFF.

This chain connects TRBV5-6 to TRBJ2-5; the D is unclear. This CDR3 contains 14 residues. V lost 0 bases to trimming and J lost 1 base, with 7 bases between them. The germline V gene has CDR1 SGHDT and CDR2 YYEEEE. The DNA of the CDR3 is TGTGCCAGCAGCTTGGCCGCCCGCCAAGAGACCCAGTACTTC. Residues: CASSLAARQETQYF.

The DNA of the CDR3 is TGCAGTGCTAGTAACGTTTGGGAGGCCACAGAGACCCAGTACTTC. It is translated as CSASNVWEATETQYF. V and J are TRBV20-1 and TRBJ2-5; maybe TRBD2 (6 bases). Trimming removed 3 bases from V and 4 bases from J, with 18 bases in between. CDR1 and CDR2 from the germline V gene are DFQATT and SNEGSKA (reference sequence). The CDR3 extends over 15 amino acids.

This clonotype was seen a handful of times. The CDR3 sequence: CASNPGQNTEAFF. In DNA, the CDR3 is TGTGCCAGCAATCCCGGACAGAACACTGAAGCTTTCTTT. The chain recombines TRBV2 with TRBJ1-1; D possibly corresponds to TRBD1 (5 bases). Trimming pared 7 bases from V and 1 base from J, leaving 10 bases between. The CDR3 sequence is 13 residues long. Germline loops: CDR1 SNHLY, CDR2 FYNNEI.

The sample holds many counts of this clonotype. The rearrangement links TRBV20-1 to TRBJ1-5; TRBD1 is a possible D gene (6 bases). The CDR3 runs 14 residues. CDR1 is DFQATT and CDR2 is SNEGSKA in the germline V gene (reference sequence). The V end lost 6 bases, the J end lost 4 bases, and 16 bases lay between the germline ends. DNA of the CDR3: TGCAGTGCCGCCGAGTGGGGGCAAAATCAGCCCCAGCATTTT. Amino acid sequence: CSAAEWGQNQPQHF.

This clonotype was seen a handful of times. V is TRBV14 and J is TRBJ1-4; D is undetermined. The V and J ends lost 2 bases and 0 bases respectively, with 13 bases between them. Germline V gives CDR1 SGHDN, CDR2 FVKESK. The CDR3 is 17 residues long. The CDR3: CASSQYKGFSTNEKLFF. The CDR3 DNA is TGTGCCAGCAGCCAATACAAGGGCTTCTCAACTAATGAAAAACTGTTTTTT.

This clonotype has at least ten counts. CDR3 sequence reads: CASSLGGVKDKQFF. The CDR3 nucleotides read TGTGCCAGCAGCTTAGGAGGGGTAAAGGACAAGCAGTTCTTC. J is TRBJ2-1 and V is TRBV11-1; either TRBD1 or TRBD2 may supply D (5 bases each). The CDR3 covers 14 residues. The germline CDR1 and CDR2 sequences are SGHAT and FQDESV (reference sequence). The V end lost 1 base, the J end lost 11 bases, and 15 bases lay between the germline ends.

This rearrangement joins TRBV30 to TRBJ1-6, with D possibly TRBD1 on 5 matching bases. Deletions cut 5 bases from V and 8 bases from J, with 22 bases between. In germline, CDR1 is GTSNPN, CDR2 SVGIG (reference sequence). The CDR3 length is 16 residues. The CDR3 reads CAWAPGTGYGHSPLHF. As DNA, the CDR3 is TGTGCCTGGGCTCCGGGGACGGGGTACGGCCATTCACCCCTCCACTTT.

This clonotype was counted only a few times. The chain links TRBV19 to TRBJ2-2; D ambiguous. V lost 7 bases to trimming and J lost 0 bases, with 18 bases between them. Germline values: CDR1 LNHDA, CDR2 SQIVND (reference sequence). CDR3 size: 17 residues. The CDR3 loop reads CASKALGVGPNTGELFF. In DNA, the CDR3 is TGTGCCAGTAAGGCCCTGGGTGTTGGGCCGAACACCGGGGAGCTGTTTTTT.

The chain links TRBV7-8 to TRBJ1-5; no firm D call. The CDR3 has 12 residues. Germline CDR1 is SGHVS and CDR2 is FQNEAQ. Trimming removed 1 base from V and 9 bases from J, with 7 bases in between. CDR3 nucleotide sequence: TGTGCCAGCAGCTTAGTGCGGGGGCCCCAGCATTTT. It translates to CASSLVRGPQHF. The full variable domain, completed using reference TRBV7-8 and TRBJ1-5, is GAGVSQSPRYKVAKRGQDVALRCDPISGHVSLFWYQQALGQGPEFLTYFQNEAQLDKSGLPSDRFFAERPEGSVSTLKIQRTQQEDSAVYLCASSLVRGPQHFGDGTRLSIL.

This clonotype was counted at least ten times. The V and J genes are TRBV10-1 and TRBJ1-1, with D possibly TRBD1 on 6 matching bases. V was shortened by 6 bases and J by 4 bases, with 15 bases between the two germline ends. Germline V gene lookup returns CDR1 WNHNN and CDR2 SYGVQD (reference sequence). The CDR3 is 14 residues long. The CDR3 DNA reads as TGCGCCAGCAGCGAAACAGGGCGTCCCACTGAAGCTTTCTTT. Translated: CASSETGRPTEAFF.

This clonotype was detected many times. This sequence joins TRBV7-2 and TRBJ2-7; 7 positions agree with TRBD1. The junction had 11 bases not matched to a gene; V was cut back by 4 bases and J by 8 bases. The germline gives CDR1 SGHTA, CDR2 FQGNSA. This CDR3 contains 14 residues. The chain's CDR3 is CASSSGQPLTKQYF. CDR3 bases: TGTGCCAGCAGCTCGGGACAGCCTCTTACGAAGCAGTACTTC.

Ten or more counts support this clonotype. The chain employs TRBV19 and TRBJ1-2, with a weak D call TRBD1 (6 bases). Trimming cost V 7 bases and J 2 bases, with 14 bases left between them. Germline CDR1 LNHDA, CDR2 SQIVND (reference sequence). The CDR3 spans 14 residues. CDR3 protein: CASTLGGGNYGYTF. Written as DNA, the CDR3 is TGTGCCAGTACTTTAGGCGGGGGCAACTATGGCTACACCTTC.

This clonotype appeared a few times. The CDR3 loop is CASTGQGARLEYF. CDR3 in DNA: TGTGCCAGCACGGGACAGGGGGCGCGGTTAGAGTATTTT. The J gene is TRBJ2-3, the V gene TRBV2, with 12 bases matching TRBD1. Germline V CDR1 and CDR2: SNHLY, FYNNEI. Trimming removed 7 bases from V and 13 bases from J; junction bases left unmatched: 9. This CDR3 contains 13 residues.

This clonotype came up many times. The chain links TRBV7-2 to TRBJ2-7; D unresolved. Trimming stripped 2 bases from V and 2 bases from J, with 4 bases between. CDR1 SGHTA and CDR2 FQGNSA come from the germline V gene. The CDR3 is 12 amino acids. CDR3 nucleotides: TGTGCCAGCAGCTTAATTCCCTACGAGCAGTACTTC. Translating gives CASSLIPYEQYF.

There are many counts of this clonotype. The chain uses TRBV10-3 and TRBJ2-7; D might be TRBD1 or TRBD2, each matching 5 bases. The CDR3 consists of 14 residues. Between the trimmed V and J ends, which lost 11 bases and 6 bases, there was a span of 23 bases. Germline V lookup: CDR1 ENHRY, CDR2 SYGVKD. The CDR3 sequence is CAAGAGSGTGEQYF. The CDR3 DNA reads TGTGCCGCCGGGGCTGGGAGTGGTACGGGCGAGCAGTACTTC.

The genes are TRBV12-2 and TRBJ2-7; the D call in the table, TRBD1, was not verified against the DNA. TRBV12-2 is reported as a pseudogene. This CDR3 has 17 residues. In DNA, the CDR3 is TGTGCAAGTCGCCCGGTTGGGCGGACAGGACGCACCTACGAGCAGTACTTC. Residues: CASRPVGRTGRTYEQYF.

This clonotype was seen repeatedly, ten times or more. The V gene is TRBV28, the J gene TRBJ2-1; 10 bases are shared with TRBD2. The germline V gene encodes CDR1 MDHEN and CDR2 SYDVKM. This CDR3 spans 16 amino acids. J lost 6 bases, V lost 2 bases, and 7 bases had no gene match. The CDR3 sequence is CASSLVASGSFNEQFF. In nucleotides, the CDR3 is TGTGCCAGCAGTTTAGTGGCTAGCGGGAGTTTCAATGAGCAGTTCTTC.

CDR3 amino acids: CTSSRPPGLAYEQYF. The CDR3 DNA reads as TGCACCAGCAGCCGACCCCCGGGCCTTGCCTACGAGCAGTACTTC. J is TRBJ2-7 and V is TRBV1; no check of the table's D call, TRBD1, against the DNA was made. TRBV1 is recorded as a pseudogene. CDR3 size: 15 residues.

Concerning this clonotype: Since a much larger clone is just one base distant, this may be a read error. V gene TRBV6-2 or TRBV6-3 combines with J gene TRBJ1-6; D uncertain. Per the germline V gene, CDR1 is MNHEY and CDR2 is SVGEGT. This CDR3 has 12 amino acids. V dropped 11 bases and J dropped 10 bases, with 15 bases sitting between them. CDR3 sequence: CASARDRSPLHF. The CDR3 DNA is TGTGCCTCCGCCCGGGATCGATCACCCCTCCACTTT.

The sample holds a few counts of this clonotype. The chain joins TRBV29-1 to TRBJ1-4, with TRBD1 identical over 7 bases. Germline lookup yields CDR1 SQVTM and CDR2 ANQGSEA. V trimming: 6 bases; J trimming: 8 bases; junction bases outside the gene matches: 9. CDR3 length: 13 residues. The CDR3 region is CSVGQSLVEKLFF. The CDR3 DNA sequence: TGCAGCGTGGGACAGTCGTTGGTAGAAAAACTGTTTTTT.

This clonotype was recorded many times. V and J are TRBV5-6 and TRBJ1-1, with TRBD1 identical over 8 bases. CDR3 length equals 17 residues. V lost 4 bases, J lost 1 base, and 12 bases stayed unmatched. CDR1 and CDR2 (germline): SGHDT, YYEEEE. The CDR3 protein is CASSASRDRIGNTEAFF. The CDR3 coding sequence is TGTGCCAGCAGCGCCAGCCGGGACAGGATTGGGAACACTGAAGCTTTCTTT. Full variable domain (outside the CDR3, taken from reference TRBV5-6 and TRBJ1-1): DAGVTQSPTHLIKTRGQQVTLRCSPKSGHDTVSWYQQALGQGPQFIFQYYEEEERQRGNFPDRFSGHQFPNYSSELNVNALLLGDSALYLCASSASRDRIGNTEAFFGQGTRLTVV.

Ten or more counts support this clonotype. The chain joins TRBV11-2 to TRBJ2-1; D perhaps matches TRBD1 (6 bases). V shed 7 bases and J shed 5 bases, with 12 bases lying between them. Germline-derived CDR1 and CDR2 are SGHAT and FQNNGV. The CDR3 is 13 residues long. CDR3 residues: CASTPGADNEQFF. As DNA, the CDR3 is TGTGCCAGCACCCCAGGGGCGGACAATGAGCAGTTCTTC.

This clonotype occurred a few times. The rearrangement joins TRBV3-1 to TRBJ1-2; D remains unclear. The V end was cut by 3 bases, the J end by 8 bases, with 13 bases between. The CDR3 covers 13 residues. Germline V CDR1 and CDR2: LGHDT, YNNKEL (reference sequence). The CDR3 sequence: CASSHSDREGYTF. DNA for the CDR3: TGTGCCAGCAGCCACTCCGATCGAGAAGGCTACACCTTC.